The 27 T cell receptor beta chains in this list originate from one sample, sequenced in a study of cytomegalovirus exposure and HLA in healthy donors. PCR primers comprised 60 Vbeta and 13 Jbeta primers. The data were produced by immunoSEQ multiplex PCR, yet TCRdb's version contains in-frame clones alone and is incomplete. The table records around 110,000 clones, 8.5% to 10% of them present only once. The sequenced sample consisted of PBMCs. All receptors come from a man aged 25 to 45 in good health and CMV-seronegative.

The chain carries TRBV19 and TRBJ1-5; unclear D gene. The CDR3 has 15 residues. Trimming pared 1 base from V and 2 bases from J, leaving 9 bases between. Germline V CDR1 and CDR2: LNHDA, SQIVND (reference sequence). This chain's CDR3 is CASSIVKEGNQPQHF. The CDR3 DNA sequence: TGTGCCAGTAGTATAGTTAAGGAGGGCAATCAGCCCCAGCATTTT.

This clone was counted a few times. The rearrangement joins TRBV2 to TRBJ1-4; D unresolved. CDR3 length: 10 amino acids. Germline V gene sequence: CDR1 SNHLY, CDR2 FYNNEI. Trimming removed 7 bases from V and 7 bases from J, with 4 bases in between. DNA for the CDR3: TGTGCCAGCAAACTTGAAAAACTGTTTTTT. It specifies CASKLEKLFF.

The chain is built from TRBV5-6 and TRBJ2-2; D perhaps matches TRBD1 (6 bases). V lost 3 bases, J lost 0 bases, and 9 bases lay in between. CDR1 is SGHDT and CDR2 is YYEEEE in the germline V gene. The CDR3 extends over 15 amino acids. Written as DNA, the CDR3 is TGTGCCAGCAGCTGGGGGACATCGAACACCGGGGAGCTGTTTTTT. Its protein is CASSWGTSNTGELFF.

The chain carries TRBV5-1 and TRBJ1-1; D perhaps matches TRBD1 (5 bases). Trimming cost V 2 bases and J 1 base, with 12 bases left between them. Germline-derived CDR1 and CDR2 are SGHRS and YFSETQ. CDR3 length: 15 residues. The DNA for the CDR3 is TGCGCCAGCAGCTTACAGGCCCCAGGGAACACTGAAGCTTTCTTT. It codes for CASSLQAPGNTEAFF. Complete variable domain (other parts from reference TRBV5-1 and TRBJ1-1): KAGVTQTPRYLIKTRGQQVTLSCSPISGHRSVSWYQQTPGQGLQFLFEYFSETQRNKGNFPGRFSGRQFSNSRSEMNVSTLELGDSALYLCASSLQAPGNTEAFFGQGTRLTVV.

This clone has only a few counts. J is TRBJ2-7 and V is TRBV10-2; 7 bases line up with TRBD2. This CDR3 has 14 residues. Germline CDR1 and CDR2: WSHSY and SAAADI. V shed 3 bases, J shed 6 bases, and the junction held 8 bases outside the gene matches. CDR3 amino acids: CASSEERGASEQYF. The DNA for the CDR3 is TGCGCCAGCAGTGAAGAGCGGGGAGCCAGCGAGCAGTACTTC.

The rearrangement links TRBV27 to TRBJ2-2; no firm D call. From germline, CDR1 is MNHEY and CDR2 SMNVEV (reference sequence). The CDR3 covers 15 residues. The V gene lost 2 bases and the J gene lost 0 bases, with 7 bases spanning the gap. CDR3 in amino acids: CASSLVPANTGELFF. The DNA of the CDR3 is TGTGCCAGCAGTTTAGTCCCGGCGAACACCGGGGAGCTGTTTTTT.

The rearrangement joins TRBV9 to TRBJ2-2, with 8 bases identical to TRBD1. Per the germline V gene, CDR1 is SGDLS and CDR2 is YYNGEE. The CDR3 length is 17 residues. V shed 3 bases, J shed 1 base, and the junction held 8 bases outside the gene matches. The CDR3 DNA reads TGTGCCAGCAGCGCAAGAACCGGGACAGGGAACACCGGGGAGCTGTTTTTT. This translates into CASSARTGTGNTGELFF.

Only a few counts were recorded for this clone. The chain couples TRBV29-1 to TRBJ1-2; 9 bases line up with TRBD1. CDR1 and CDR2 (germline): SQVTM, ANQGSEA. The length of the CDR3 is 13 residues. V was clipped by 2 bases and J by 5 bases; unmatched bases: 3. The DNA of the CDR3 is TGCAGCGTTGAACGGGACAGGGCTTATGGCTACACCTTC. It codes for CSVERDRAYGYTF.

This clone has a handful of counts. CDR3 protein: CASRRQGYNEQFF. The CDR3 DNA reads as TGTGCCAGCAGACGACAGGGGTACAATGAGCAGTTCTTC. The chain links TRBV7-9 to TRBJ2-1; 8 bases agree with TRBD1. Trimming at V came to 6 bases and at J to 4 bases, leaving 2 bases not matched to a gene. This CDR3 region has 13 residues. Germline loops: CDR1 SEHNR, CDR2 FQNEAQ (reference sequence).

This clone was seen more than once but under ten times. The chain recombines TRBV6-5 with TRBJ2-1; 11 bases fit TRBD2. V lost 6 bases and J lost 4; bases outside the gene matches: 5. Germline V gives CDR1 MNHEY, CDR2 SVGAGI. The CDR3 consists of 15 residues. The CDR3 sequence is CASSPSSGGYNEQFF. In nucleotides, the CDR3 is TGTGCCAGCAGCCCATCTAGCGGGGGGTACAATGAGCAGTTCTTC.

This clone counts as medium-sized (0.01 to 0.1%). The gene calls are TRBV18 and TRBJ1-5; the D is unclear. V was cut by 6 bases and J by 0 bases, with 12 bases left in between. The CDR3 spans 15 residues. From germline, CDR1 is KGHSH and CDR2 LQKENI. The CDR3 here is CASSPSYSSNQPQHF. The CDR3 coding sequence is TGTGCCAGCTCCCCGAGTTATAGTAGCAATCAGCCCCAGCATTTT.

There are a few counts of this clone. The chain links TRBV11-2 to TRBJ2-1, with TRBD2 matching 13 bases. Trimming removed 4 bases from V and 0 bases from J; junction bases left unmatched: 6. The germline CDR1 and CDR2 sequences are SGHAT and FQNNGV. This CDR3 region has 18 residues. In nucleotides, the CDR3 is TGTGCCAGCAGCTCCCGGACTAGCGGGGGCCACTCCTACAATGAGCAGTTCTTC. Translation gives CASSSRTSGGHSYNEQFF.

CDR3 residues: CASSSIRENTEAFF. The CDR3 DNA sequence: TGCGCCAGCAGCTCGATCAGGGAAAACACTGAAGCTTTCTTT. The V gene is TRBV5-1, the J gene TRBJ1-1, with D possibly TRBD1 on 5 matching bases. The germline CDR1 and CDR2 sequences are SGHRS and YFSETQ. The CDR3 is 14 residues long. The V end was cut by 3 bases, the J end by 2 bases, with 11 bases between.

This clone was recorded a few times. CDR3 in amino acids: CASSYSISGAVYEQYF. In DNA form, the CDR3 reads TGTGCCAGCAGTTACTCGATATCGGGAGCGGTCTACGAGCAGTACTTC. The chain links TRBV6-5 to TRBJ2-7; tentative D call: TRBD2 (6 bases). The CDR3 is 16 residues long. The V and J ends lost 0 bases and 3 bases respectively, with 15 bases between them. Germline V gene sequence: CDR1 MNHEY, CDR2 SVGAGI.

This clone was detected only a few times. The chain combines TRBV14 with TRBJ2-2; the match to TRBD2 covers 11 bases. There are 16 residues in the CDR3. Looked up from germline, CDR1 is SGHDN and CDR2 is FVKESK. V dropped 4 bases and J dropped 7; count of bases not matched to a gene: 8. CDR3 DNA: TGTGCCAGCAGCCGCCTAACTAGCGGGAGTGGCGGGGAGCTGTTTTTT. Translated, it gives CASSRLTSGSGGELFF.

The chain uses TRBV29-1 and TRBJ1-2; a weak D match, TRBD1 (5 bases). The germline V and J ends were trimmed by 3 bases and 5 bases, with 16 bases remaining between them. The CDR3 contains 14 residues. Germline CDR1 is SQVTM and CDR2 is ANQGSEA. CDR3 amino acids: CSVELDGGWYGYTF. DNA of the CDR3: TGCAGCGTTGAGTTGGACGGGGGGTGGTATGGCTACACCTTC.

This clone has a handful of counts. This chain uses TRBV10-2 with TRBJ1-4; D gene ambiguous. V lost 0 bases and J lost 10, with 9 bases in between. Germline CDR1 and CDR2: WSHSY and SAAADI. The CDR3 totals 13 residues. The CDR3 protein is CASSESIVGKLFF. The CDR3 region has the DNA TGCGCCAGCAGTGAGTCGATCGTCGGAAAACTGTTTTTT.

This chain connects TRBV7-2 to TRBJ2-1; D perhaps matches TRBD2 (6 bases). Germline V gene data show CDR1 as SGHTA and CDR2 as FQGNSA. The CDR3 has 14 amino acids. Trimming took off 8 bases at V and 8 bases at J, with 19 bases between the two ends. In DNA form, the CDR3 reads TGTGCCAGCGGAGACCTCGGTAGCGGTGATGAGCAGTTCTTC. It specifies CASGDLGSGDEQFF.

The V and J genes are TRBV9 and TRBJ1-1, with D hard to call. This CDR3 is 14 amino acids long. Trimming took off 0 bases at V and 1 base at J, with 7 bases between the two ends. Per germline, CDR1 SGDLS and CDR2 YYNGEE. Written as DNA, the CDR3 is TGTGCCAGCAGCGTAGTCCCAGAGAACACTGAAGCTTTCTTT. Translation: CASSVVPENTEAFF.

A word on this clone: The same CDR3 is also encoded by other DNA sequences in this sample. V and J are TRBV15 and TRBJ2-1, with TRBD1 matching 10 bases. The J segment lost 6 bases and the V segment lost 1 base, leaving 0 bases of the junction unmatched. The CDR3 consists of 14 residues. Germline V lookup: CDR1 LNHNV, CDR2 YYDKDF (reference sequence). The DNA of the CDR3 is TGTGCCACCAGCAGAGGGGACAGGGGCAATGAGCAGTTCTTC. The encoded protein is CATSRGDRGNEQFF.

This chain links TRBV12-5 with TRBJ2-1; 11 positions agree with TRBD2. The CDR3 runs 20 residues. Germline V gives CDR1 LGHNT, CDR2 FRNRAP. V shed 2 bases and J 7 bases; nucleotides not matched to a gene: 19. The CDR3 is CASGLIPTSGARQGWNEQFF. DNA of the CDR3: TGTGCTAGTGGTTTGATTCCGACTAGCGGGGCCCGCCAAGGGTGGAATGAGCAGTTCTTC.

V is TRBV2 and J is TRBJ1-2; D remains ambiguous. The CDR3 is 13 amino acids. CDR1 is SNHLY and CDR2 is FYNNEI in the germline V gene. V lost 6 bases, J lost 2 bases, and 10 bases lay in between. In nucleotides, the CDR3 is TGTGCCAGCAGAATGGGCAGAAACTATGGCTACACCTTC. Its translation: CASRMGRNYGYTF.

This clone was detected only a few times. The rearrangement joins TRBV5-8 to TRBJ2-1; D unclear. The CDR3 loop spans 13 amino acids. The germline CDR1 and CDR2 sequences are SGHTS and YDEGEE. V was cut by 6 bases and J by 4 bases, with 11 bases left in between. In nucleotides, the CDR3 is TGTGCCAGCAACATTCAGAATTACAATGAGCAGTTCTTC. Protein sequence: CASNIQNYNEQFF.

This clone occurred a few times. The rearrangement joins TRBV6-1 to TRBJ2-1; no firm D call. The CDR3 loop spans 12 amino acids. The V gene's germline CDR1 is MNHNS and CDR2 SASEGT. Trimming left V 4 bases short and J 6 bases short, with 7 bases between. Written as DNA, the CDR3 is TGTGCCAGCAGTGTTCGGGTCAATGAGCAGTTCTTC. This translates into CASSVRVNEQFF.

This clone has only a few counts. CDR3 nucleotide sequence: TGTGCCAGCAGTGGAAGCGGGACACTGAATCAGCCCCAGCATTTT. Amino acids: CASSGSGTLNQPQHF. The chain recombines TRBV6-1 with TRBJ1-5; TRBD1 is a possible D gene (6 bases). The germline V gene encodes CDR1 MNHNS and CDR2 SASEGT. V was cut by 4 bases and J by 4 bases, with 14 bases left in between. The CDR3 is made up of 15 amino acids.

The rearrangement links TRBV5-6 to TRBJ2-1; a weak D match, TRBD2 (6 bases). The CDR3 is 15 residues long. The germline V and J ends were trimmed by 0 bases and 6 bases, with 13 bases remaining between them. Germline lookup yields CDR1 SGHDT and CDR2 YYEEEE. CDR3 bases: TGTGCCAGCAGCTTGGCTCGGGAGACGTTCAATGAGCAGTTCTTC. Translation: CASSLARETFNEQFF.

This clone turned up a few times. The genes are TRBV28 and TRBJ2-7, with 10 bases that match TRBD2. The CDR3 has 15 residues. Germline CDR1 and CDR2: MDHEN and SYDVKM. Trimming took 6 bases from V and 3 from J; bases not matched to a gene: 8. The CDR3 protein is CASSQGTSAFYEQYF. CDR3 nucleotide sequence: TGTGCCAGCAGCCAAGGGACTAGCGCATTCTACGAGCAGTACTTC.